The 9 T cell receptor beta chains listed next were all sequenced from one sample in a study of T cell repertoires in cytomegalovirus infection. These receptors have no known antigen. TCRdb re-analysed the reads in MiXCR, keeping a single row per CDR3 protein. The table includes about 920,000 distinct CDR3 sequences, around 31% detected once. The starting material was cultured CD8+ T cells from PBMCs, obtained from culture after CMV antigen stimulation. The receptors here all came from a human donor in good health (CMV status not recorded). Some clones in this sample may be carry-over from other donors' samples.

The V call is TRBV5-1, the J call TRBJ2-2; 10 nucleotides line up with TRBD1. The germline V gene encodes CDR1 SGHRS and CDR2 YFSETQ. The CDR3 extends over 15 amino acids. Trimming cost V 3 bases and J 6 bases; bases outside gene matches: 5. Here the CDR3 DNA reads TGCGCCAGCAGCTATGGGACAGGGGAAGCCGGGGAGCTGTTTTTT. It codes for CASSYGTGEAGELFF.

A few counts support this clonotype. The V gene is TRBV28, the J gene TRBJ2-2, with 9 bases fitting TRBD1. J lost 5 bases, V lost 5 bases, and 6 bases had no gene match. The CDR3 consists of 15 residues. The germline CDR1 and CDR2 sequences are MDHEN and SYDVKM. CDR3 region: CASSTPGQGTGELFF. Here the CDR3 DNA reads TGTGCCAGCAGTACTCCGGGACAGGGTACCGGGGAGCTGTTTTTT. The variable domain in full, with the rest retrieved from reference TRBV28 and TRBJ2-2, is DVKVTQSSRYLVKRTGEKVFLECVQDMDHENMFWYRQDPGLGLRLIYFSYDVKMKEKGDIPEGYSVSREKKERFSLILESASTNQTSMYLCASSTPGQGTGELFFGEGSRLTVL.

This clonotype was counted many times. The chain joins TRBV7-2 to TRBJ2-5; no firm D call. Trimming stripped 1 base from V and 3 bases from J, with 12 bases between. CDR1 and CDR2 from the germline V gene are SGHTA and FQGNSA. This CDR3 is built from 15 residues. CDR3 in amino acids: CASSLVLNREETQYF. CDR3 DNA sequence: TGTGCCAGCAGCTTAGTCTTAAACAGAGAAGAGACCCAGTACTTC.

This clonotype turned up a few times. The chain links TRBV6-2 or TRBV6-3 to TRBJ1-5; 7 positions agree with TRBD1. This CDR3 has 15 amino acids. J gave up 5 bases and V 6 bases, and 10 bases lay outside the gene matches. CDR1 is MNHEY and CDR2 is SVGEGT in the germline V gene. The CDR3 DNA sequence: TGTGCCAGCAGCTGGTCTACAGGGGAGGATCAGCCCCAGCATTTT. Translation gives CASSWSTGEDQPQHF.

This clonotype was detected a few times. The gene calls are TRBV12-3 or TRBV12-4 and TRBJ2-3; D is tentatively TRBD1 or TRBD2 (6 bases each). Trimming removed 11 bases at V and 1 base at J, with 13 bases between. The CDR3 spans 13 residues. CDR3 region: CAVGGGGTDTQYF. CDR3 coding DNA: TGTGCCGTCGGGGGCGGTGGCACAGATACGCAGTATTTT.

The J gene is TRBJ1-5, the V gene TRBV27; weak D call: TRBD1 (5 bases). The CDR3 length is 15 residues. Between the trimmed V and J ends, which lost 5 bases and 4 bases, there was a span of 15 bases. From germline, CDR1 is MNHEY and CDR2 SMNVEV (reference sequence). CDR3 sequence: CASSQQEGGNQPQHF. The CDR3, as DNA: TGTGCCAGCAGTCAACAGGAAGGTGGGAATCAGCCCCAGCATTTT.

The chain couples TRBV27 to TRBJ2-3; D not certain. CDR1 is MNHEY and CDR2 is SMNVEV in the germline V gene (reference sequence). The length of the CDR3 is 14 residues. V lost 5 bases and J 6 bases, leaving 15 bases between the germline ends. CDR3 DNA: TGTGCCAGCAGTCTCAGGCCTGGTGGGGATACGCAGTATTTT. Its translation: CASSLRPGGDTQYF.

V gene TRBV11-2 combines with J gene TRBJ1-1, with D possibly matching TRBD1 (6 bases). The germline V and J ends were trimmed by 3 bases and 3 bases, with 14 bases remaining between them. The CDR3 has 15 amino acids. Germline V gene data show CDR1 as SGHAT and CDR2 as FQNNGV. CDR3 sequence (DNA): TGTGCCAGCAGCTTCCCCAGGGGAGGGGACACTGAAGCTTTCTTT. Residues: CASSFPRGGDTEAFF.

This clonotype was counted a few times. This chain uses TRBV4-2 with TRBJ1-1; D is possibly TRBD1 (5 bases). The CDR3 sequence is 15 residues long. Germline V lookup: CDR1 LGHNA, CDR2 YNFKEQ. Trimming took off 4 bases at V and 3 bases at J, with 15 bases between the two ends. The CDR3 nucleotides are TGTGCCAGCAGCCCTGGGGCAGGGTTGGACACTGAAGCTTTCTTT. Translated, it gives CASSPGAGLDTEAFF.